This T cell receptor (beta chain) came from a study of blood T cell repertoires in COVID-19. Here immunoSEQ multiplex PCR was the method, and the copy in TCRdb shows in-frame clones only, minus some. This sample has some 250,000 clones; 75% to 90% occur once, and the top ten carry just over 7%. The CDR3 spans 15 residues. Germline CDR1 reads WNHNN; CDR2 reads SYGVQD (reference sequence). The junction had 3 bases not matched to a gene; V was cut back by 3 bases and J by 4 bases. Sequenced input: peripheral blood. The receptor comes from a man aged 55 to 69 who had recovered from COVID-19. This chain links TRBV10-1 with TRBJ1-6, with 7 bases identical to TRBD1. CDR3 region: CASSERRGYNSPLHF. Written as DNA, the CDR3 is TGCGCCAGCAGTGAACGCAGGGGGTATAATTCACCCCTCCACTTT.